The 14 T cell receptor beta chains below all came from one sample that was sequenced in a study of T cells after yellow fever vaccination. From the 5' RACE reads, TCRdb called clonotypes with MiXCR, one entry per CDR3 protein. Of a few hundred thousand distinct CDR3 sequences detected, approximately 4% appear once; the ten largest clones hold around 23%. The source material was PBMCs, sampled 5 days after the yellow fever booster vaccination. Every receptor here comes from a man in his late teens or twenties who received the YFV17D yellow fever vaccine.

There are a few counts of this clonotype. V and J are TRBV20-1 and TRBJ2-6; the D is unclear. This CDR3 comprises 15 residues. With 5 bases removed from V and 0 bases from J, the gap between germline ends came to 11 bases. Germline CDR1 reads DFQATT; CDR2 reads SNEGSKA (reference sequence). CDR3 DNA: TGCAGTGCTGAAGTTAGGAGCTCTGGGGCCAACGTCCTGACTTTC. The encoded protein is CSAEVRSSGANVLTF.

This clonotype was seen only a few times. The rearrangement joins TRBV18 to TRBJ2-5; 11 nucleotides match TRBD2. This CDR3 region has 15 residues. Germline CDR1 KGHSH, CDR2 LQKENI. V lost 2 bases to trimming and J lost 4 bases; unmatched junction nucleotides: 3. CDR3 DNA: TGTGCCAGCTCACCAGCCCTAGCGGGGGGAGAGACCCAGTACTTC. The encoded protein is CASSPALAGGETQYF.

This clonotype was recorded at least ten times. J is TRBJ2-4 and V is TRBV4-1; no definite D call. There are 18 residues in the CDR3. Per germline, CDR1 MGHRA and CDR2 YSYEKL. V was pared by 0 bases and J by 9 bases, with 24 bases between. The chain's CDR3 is CASSQDFFHEFTLLIQYF. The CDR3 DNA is TGCGCCAGCAGCCAAGACTTTTTTCACGAGTTTACCCTACTCATTCAGTACTTC.

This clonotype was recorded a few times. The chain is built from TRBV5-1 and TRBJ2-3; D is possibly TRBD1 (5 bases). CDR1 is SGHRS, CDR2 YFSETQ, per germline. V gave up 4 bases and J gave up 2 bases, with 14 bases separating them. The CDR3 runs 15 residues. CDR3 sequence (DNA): TGCGCCAGCAGCCCCCCATTTGGGGCCACAGATACGCAGTATTTT. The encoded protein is CASSPPFGATDTQYF.

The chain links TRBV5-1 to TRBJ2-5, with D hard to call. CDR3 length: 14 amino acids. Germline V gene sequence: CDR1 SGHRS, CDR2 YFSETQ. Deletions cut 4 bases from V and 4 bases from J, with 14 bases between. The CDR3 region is CASSLLSLRETQYF. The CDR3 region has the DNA TGCGCCAGCAGCCTACTGAGCCTTAGAGAGACCCAGTACTTC.

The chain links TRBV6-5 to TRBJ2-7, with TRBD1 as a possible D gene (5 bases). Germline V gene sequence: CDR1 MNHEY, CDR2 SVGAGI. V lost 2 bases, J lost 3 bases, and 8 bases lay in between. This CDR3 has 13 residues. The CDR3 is CASSYDSNYEQYF. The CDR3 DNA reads TGTGCCAGCAGTTACGACAGTAACTACGAGCAGTACTTC.

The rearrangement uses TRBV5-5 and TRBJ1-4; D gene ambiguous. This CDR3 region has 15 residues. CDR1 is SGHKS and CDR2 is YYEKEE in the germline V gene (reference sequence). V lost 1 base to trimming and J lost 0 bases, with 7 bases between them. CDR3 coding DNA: TGTGCCAGCAGCTTGTGGGAGGCAACTAATGAAAAACTGTTTTTT. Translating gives CASSLWEATNEKLFF.

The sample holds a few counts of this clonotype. DNA of the CDR3: TGTGCCACCAGTGATCCGGGGGCGACGAACACCGGGGAGCTGTTTTTT. Translated, it gives CATSDPGATNTGELFF. This chain joins TRBV24-1 and TRBJ2-2, with D perhaps being TRBD1 or TRBD2 (6 bases each). Germline CDR1 KGHDR, CDR2 SFDVKD. The CDR3 has 16 residues. Trimming took off 3 bases at V and 0 bases at J, with 10 bases between the two ends.

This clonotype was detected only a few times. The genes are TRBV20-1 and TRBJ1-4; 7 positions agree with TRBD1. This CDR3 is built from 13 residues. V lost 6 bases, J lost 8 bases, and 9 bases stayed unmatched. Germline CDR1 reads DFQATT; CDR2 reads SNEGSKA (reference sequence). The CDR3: CSAGRGRDEKLFF. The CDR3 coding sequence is TGCAGTGCCGGTAGGGGGCGCGACGAAAAACTGTTTTTT.

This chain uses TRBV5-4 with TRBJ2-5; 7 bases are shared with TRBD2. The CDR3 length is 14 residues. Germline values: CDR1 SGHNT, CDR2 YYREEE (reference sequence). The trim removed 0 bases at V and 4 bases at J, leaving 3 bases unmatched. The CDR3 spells CASSLELAGETQYF. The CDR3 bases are TGTGCCAGCAGCTTGGAGTTAGCGGGAGAGACCCAGTACTTC.

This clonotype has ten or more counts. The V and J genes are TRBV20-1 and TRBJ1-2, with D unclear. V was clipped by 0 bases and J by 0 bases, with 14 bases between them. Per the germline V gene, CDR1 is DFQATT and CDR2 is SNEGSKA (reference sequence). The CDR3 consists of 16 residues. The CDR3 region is CSARDPGGRANYGYTF. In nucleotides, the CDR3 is TGCAGTGCTAGAGATCCGGGTGGCAGAGCTAACTATGGCTACACCTTC.

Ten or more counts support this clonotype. The chain's CDR3 is CASSYMPGGSQYF. Written as DNA, the CDR3 is TGTGCCAGCAGTTACATGCCCGGTGGGTCCCAGTACTTC. J is TRBJ2-5 and V is TRBV6-5; D is uncertain. CDR1 MNHEY and CDR2 SVGAGI come from the germline V gene. The V end was cut by 2 bases, the J end by 9 bases, with 13 bases between. CDR3 size: 13 residues.

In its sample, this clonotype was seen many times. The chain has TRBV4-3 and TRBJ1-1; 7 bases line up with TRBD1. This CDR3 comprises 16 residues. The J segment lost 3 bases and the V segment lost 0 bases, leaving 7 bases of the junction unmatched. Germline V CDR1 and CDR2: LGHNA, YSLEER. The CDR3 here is CASSQDGAGGDTEAFF. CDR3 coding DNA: TGCGCCAGCAGCCAAGATGGAGCAGGGGGAGACACTGAAGCTTTCTTT.

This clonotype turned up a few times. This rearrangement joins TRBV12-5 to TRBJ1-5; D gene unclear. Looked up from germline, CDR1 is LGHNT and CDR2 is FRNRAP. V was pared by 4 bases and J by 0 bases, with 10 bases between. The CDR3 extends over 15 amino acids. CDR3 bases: TGTGCTAGTGGTTCCAGCACCTATAGCAATCAGCCCCAGCATTTT. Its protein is CASGSSTYSNQPQHF.